The 20 T cell receptor beta chains below were found in one sample sequenced in a study of CD8+ T cells in alopecia areata. After isolation, RNA underwent reverse transcription to generate cDNA as the sequencing template. Clones were read by immunoSEQ multiplex PCR, and TCRdb kept only the in-frame ones, dropping some. The table lists around 160,000 clones, 45% to 60% of them singletons. The sample comprised CD4+ T cells sorted from blood. Receptors originate from a human donor with alopecia areata.

The chain links TRBV5-1 to TRBJ2-2, with 8 bases matching TRBD1. Germline V CDR1 and CDR2: SGHRS, YFSETQ. J was trimmed by 2 bases and V by 0 bases; bases with no gene match: 12. CDR3 length equals 19 residues. In nucleotides, the CDR3 is TGCGCCAGCAGCTTGGTACCCCTCACAGGGGGTGCCAACACCGGGGAGCTGTTTTTT. Its translation is CASSLVPLTGGANTGELFF.

This clone has only a few counts. This chain links TRBV29-1 with TRBJ2-7; D unclear. Germline CDR1 is SQVTM and CDR2 is ANQGSEA. The CDR3 length is 14 residues. V lost 2 bases, J lost 2 bases, and 13 bases lay in between. CDR3 bases: TGCAGCGTTGAATTGGATGCTGGGACCTACGAGCAGTACTTC. Encoded protein: CSVELDAGTYEQYF.

The rearrangement links TRBV7-9 to TRBJ2-7; D is uncertain. The germline gives CDR1 SEHNR, CDR2 FQNEAQ (reference sequence). V was trimmed by 5 bases and J by 1 base, leaving 9 bases between them. The CDR3 is 13 amino acids. The CDR3 sequence: CASSPRQSYEQYF. The CDR3 region has the DNA TGTGCCAGCAGCCCGCGGCAGTCCTACGAGCAGTACTTC.

The rearrangement uses TRBV27 and TRBJ2-3; 7 nucleotides match TRBD2. Germline-derived CDR1 and CDR2 are MNHEY and SMNVEV (reference sequence). The CDR3 has 17 amino acids. J was trimmed by 5 bases and V by 5 bases; bases with no gene match: 16. The CDR3 is CASSLTPQPLAGDTQYF. In DNA form, the CDR3 reads TGTGCCAGCAGTCTAACCCCGCAACCATTAGCGGGAGATACGCAGTATTTT.

The count of this clone is one. The V call is TRBV7-6, the J call TRBJ2-5; D possibly corresponds to TRBD1 (5 bases). The CDR3 has 14 amino acids. Per germline, CDR1 SGHVS and CDR2 FNYEAQ. V dropped 5 bases and J dropped 2 bases, with 12 bases sitting between them. The CDR3 spells CASSPWAGQETQYF. The DNA of the CDR3 is TGTGCCAGCAGCCCGTGGGCAGGGCAAGAGACCCAGTACTTC.

The V call is TRBV5-6, the J call TRBJ1-2; 8 bases align to TRBD1. V was pared by 3 bases and J by 5 bases, with 6 bases of the junction left unmatched. This CDR3 is 14 amino acids long. From germline, CDR1 is SGHDT and CDR2 YYEEEE. The CDR3 DNA reads TGTGCCAGCAGCTCGCTGGACAGGGAATATGGCTACACCTTC. Protein sequence: CASSSLDREYGYTF.

The chain links TRBV18 to TRBJ2-3, with D unresolved. From germline, CDR1 is KGHSH and CDR2 LQKENI. The CDR3 spans 13 residues. The V end lost 4 bases, the J end lost 2 bases, and 7 bases lay between the germline ends. CDR3 nucleotide sequence: TGTGCCAGCTCACGGGCAGCCACAGATACGCAGTATTTT. Encoded protein: CASSRAATDTQYF.

This clone was seen a few times. The V gene is TRBV2, the J gene TRBJ2-3; D is unresolved. The V and J ends lost 6 bases and 2 bases respectively, with 18 bases between them. The CDR3 loop spans 16 amino acids. Germline V gives CDR1 SNHLY, CDR2 FYNNEI. CDR3 coding DNA: TGTGCCAGCAGAGACGGGCCCTTGGTATACACAGATACGCAGTATTTT. Its protein product is CASRDGPLVYTDTQYF.

The rearrangement links TRBV29-1 to TRBJ1-5, with 10 bases lining up with TRBD1. The CDR3 sequence is 13 residues long. Looked up from germline, CDR1 is SQVTM and CDR2 is ANQGSEA. Trimming at V came to 6 bases and at J to 5 bases, leaving 4 bases not matched to a gene. The CDR3 DNA follows: TGCAGCGTCGGGACAGGGGACGATCAGCCCCAGCATTTT. As protein: CSVGTGDDQPQHF.

This chain uses TRBV28 with TRBJ2-7, with no clear D. Looked up from germline, CDR1 is MDHEN and CDR2 is SYDVKM. This CDR3 is built from 12 residues. Trimming took off 10 bases at V and 1 base at J, with 11 bases between the two ends. DNA of the CDR3: TGTGCCATCTCCCTCAGTTCCTACGAGCAGTACTTC. Its protein product is CAISLSSYEQYF.

This clone has more than one count but fewer than ten. The gene calls are TRBV13 and TRBJ2-7; D not resolved. Germline V gene data show CDR1 as PRHDT and CDR2 as FYEKMQ (reference sequence). The CDR3 runs 15 residues. The V and J ends lost 0 bases and 2 bases respectively, with 11 bases between them. CDR3 nucleotides: TGTGCCAGCAGCTTAGGGGGCCATGAGGCCTACGAGCAGTACTTC. This translates into CASSLGGHEAYEQYF.

V usage is TRBV19 and J usage is TRBJ2-3; D is undetermined. Germline CDR1 and CDR2: LNHDA and SQIVND (reference sequence). CDR3 length equals 15 residues. Trimming took off 6 bases at V and 1 base at J, with 14 bases between the two ends. For the CDR3, the DNA is TGTGCCAGTAGAGTTTCGACGTTGGGCACAGATACGCAGTATTTT. It specifies CASRVSTLGTDTQYF.

V and J are TRBV4-1 and TRBJ1-1; D perhaps matches TRBD1 (6 bases). This CDR3 is 13 amino acids long. V lost 4 bases and J lost 5, with 11 bases in between. Germline V gene lookup returns CDR1 MGHRA and CDR2 YSYEKL. The DNA of the CDR3 is TGCGCCAGCAGCCTGACCCAGGGGACTGAAGCTTTCTTT. This encodes CASSLTQGTEAFF.

This chain links TRBV5-6 with TRBJ2-1; TRBD2 matches at 12 bases. CDR1 and CDR2 (germline): SGHDT, YYEEEE. The CDR3 length is 16 residues. The ends lost 3 bases at V and 6 bases at J; junction bases unmatched: 7. The CDR3: CASSSRLAGAGNEQFF. The CDR3, as DNA: TGTGCCAGCAGCTCGCGACTAGCGGGAGCCGGCAATGAGCAGTTCTTC. Using reference TRBV5-6 and TRBJ2-1 for the parts outside the CDR3, the full variable domain is DAGVTQSPTHLIKTRGQQVTLRCSPKSGHDTVSWYQQALGQGPQFIFQYYEEEERQRGNFPDRFSGHQFPNYSSELNVNALLLGDSALYLCASSSRLAGAGNEQFFGPGTRLTVL.

The chain links TRBV28 to TRBJ2-6; no reliable D call. V gave up 3 bases and J gave up 0 bases, with 3 bases separating them. CDR3 size: 14 residues. Germline CDR1 reads MDHEN; CDR2 reads SYDVKM. The CDR3 sequence is CASSFYSGANVLTF. The CDR3 coding sequence is TGTGCCAGCAGTTTCTACTCTGGGGCCAACGTCCTGACTTTC. Filled out from reference TRBV28 and TRBJ2-6, the complete variable domain reads DVKVTQSSRYLVKRTGEKVFLECVQDMDHENMFWYRQDPGLGLRLIYFSYDVKMKEKGDIPEGYSVSREKKERFSLILESASTNQTSMYLCASSFYSGANVLTFGAGSRLTVL.

This chain joins TRBV5-1 and TRBJ2-7; 8 positions agree with TRBD2. The germline V gene encodes CDR1 SGHRS and CDR2 YFSETQ. The CDR3 length is 15 residues. Trimming at V came to 4 bases and at J to 6 bases, leaving 12 bases not matched to a gene. The CDR3, as DNA: TGCGCCAGCAGCGTTGGGCTAGCGGGTTTACTCGAGCAGTACTTC. Translated, it gives CASSVGLAGLLEQYF.

The chain combines TRBV28 with TRBJ2-7; D perhaps matches TRBD1 (6 bases). The germline V gene has CDR1 MDHEN and CDR2 SYDVKM. This CDR3 has 14 amino acids. Trimming shortened V by 5 bases and J by 9 bases, and 20 bases separated the two germline ends. The CDR3 sequence: CASSPQGPTGRQYF. CDR3 DNA: TGTGCCAGCAGTCCACAGGGCCCCACCGGGCGGCAGTACTTC.

The chain joins TRBV28 to TRBJ1-5; D unresolved. CDR3 size: 14 residues. V was pared by 5 bases and J by 7 bases, with 15 bases between. CDR1 is MDHEN, CDR2 SYDVKM, per germline. The CDR3 nucleotides read TGTGCCAGCAGTGGCCCGGGTCGGGAGCAGCCCCAGCATTTT. Translating it yields CASSGPGREQPQHF. Using reference TRBV28 and TRBJ1-5 for the parts outside the CDR3, the full variable domain is DVKVTQSSRYLVKRTGEKVFLECVQDMDHENMFWYRQDPGLGLRLIYFSYDVKMKEKGDIPEGYSVSREKKERFSLILESASTNQTSMYLCASSGPGREQPQHFGDGTRLSIL.

The V call is TRBV6-6, the J call TRBJ2-7, with TRBD1 matching over 7 bases. V was clipped by 5 bases and J by 3 bases; unmatched bases: 10. CDR1 MNHNY and CDR2 SVGAGI come from the germline V gene (reference sequence). There are 15 residues in the CDR3. In nucleotides, the CDR3 is TGTGCCAGCAGTCCCGGACAGGAGAAAGTCTACGAGCAGTACTTC. Protein: CASSPGQEKVYEQYF.

This clone was counted only a few times. This sequence joins TRBV9 and TRBJ2-1; tentatively, D is TRBD2 (6 bases). Trimming took 0 bases from V and 3 from J, leaving 13 bases between them. The CDR3 is 16 amino acids. Germline CDR1 SGDLS, CDR2 YYNGEE. This CDR3 reads CASSVAGTPNYNEQFF. DNA for the CDR3: TGTGCCAGCAGCGTAGCCGGGACTCCTAACTACAATGAGCAGTTCTTC.